This T cell receptor (beta chain) was recovered during a study of patients and donors after allogeneic stem cell transplantation. From germline, CDR1 is MNHEY and CDR2 SMNVEV (reference sequence). The CDR3 length is 14 residues. Trimming took off 2 bases at V and 1 base at J, with 8 bases between the two ends. TCRdb itself ran the RT-PCR reads through MiXCR, one entry per CDR3 protein. Of some 200,000 distinct CDR3 sequences in the sample, roughly 40% are singletons; the top ten hold about 35%. The sample was blood, either unsorted or a sorted T cell fraction (not recorded which). V and J are TRBV27 and TRBJ1-1; no reliable D call. The sequence was obtained from a human donor who was either an allogeneic HSCT recipient or a stem cell or donor lymphocyte infusion donor (not recorded which). It is not recorded whose cells these are; they may come from a transplant donor. The CDR3 loop reads CASSLGAPNTEAFF. In DNA form, the CDR3 reads TGTGCCAGCAGTTTAGGAGCCCCGAACACTGAAGCTTTCTTT.